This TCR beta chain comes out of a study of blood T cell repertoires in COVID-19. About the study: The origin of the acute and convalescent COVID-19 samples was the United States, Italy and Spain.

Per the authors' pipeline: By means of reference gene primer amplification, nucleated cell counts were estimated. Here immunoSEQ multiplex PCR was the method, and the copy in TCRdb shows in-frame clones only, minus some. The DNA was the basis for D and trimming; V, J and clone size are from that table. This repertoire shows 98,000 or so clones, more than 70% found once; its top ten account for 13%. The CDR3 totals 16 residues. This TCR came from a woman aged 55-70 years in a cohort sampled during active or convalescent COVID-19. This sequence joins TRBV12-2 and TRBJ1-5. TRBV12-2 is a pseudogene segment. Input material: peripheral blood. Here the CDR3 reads CASRLSVPFSNQPQHF. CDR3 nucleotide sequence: TGTGCAAGTCGCTTATCGGTCCCCTTTAGCAATCAGCCCCAGCATTTT.